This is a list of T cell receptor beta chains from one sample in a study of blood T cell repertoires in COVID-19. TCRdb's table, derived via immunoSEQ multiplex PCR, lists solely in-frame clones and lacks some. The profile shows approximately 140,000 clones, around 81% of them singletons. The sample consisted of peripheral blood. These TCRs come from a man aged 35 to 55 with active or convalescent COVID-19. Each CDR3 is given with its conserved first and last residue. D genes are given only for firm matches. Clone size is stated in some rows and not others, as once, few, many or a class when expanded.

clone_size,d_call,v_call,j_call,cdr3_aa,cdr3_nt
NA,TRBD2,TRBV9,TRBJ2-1,CASSTPTGTSGGAVYNEQFF,TGTGCCAGCAGCACCCCCACCGGGACTAGCGGGGGGGCGGTGTACAATGAGCAGTTCTTC
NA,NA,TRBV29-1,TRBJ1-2,CSSEPTYGYTF,TGCAGCTCTGAGCCCACCTATGGCTACACCTTC
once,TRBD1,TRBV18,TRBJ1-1,CASSALDRVAEAFF,TGTGCCAGCTCAGCCCTCGACAGGGTTGCTGAAGCTTTCTTT
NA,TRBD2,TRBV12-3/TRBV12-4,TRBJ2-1,CASRVAGLREQFF,TGTGCCAGCAGGGTAGCGGGGTTAAGGGAGCAGTTCTTC
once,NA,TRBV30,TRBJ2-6,CAWSVGHTSGANVLTF,TGTGCCTGGAGTGTAGGACACACCTCTGGGGCCAACGTCCTGACTTTC
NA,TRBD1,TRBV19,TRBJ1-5,CASIRDRGFNQPQHF,TGTGCCAGCATTAGGGACAGGGGGTTTAATCAGCCCCAGCATTTT
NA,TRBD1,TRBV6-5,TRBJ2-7,CASSWGPGQNYEQYF,TGTGCCAGCAGTTGGGGTCCGGGACAGAACTACGAGCAGTACTTC
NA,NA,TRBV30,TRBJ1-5,CAWSVTGGLNQPQHF,TGTGCCTGGAGTGTCACGGGGGGTCTCAATCAGCCCCAGCATTTT
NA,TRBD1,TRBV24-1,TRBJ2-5,CATSDPRTGEETQYF,TGTGCCACCAGTGACCCGAGGACAGGGGAAGAGACCCAGTACTTC
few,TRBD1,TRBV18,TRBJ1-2,CASSPGQDYGYTF,TGTGCCAGCTCACCGGGACAGGACTATGGCTACACCTTC
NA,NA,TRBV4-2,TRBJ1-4,CASSQESIQAATNEKLFF,TGTGCCAGCAGCCAAGAATCAATCCAGGCCGCAACTAATGAAAAACTGTTTTTT
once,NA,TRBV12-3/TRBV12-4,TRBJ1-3,CATSPGGVNTIYF,TGTGCCACCTCCCCAGGTGGTGTAAACACCATATATTTT
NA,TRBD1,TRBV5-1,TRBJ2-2,CASSSLQGIDTGELFF,TGCGCCAGCAGCTCACTACAGGGGATAGACACCGGGGAGCTGTTTTTT
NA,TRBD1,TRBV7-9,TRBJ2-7,CASSDGQGHSYEQYF,TGTGCCAGCAGCGACGGACAGGGACATTCCTACGAGCAGTACTTC
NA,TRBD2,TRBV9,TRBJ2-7,CASSLSGGYEQYF,TGTGCCAGCAGCCTTAGCGGGGGCTACGAGCAGTACTTC
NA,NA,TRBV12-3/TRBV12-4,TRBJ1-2,CASSLRGAETF,TGTGCCAGCAGTTTACGGGGAGCAGAGACCTTC
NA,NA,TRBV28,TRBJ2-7,CASRGQQGPSYEQYF,TGTGCCAGCAGAGGGCAGCAGGGCCCCAGCTACGAGCAGTACTTC
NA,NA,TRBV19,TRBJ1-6,CASSIRTAAQYSYNSPLHF,TGTGCCAGTAGTATCAGGACAGCTGCCCAATACTCCTATAATTCACCCCTCCACTTT
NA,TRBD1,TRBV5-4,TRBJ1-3,CASSRGQGEDTIYF,TGTGCCAGCAGCCGGGGACAGGGGGAGGACACCATATATTTT
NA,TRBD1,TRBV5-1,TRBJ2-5,CASSLVGTGGVETQYF,TGCGCCAGCAGCTTGGTAGGGACAGGGGGCGTTGAGACCCAGTACTTC
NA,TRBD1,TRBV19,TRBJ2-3,CASSTNRGGTDTQYF,TGTGCCAGTAGTACTAACAGGGGAGGCACAGATACGCAGTATTTT
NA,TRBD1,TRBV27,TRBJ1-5,CASSRSTGYSNQPQHF,TGTGCCAGCAGCCGTTCGACAGGGTATAGCAATCAGCCCCAGCATTTT
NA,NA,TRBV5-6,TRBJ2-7,CASSSPRYEQYF,TGTGCCAGCAGCTCCCCGCGATACGAGCAGTACTTC
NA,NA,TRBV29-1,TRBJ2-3,CSVVSGSTDTQYF,TGCAGCGTTGTCTCGGGGAGCACAGATACGCAGTATTTT
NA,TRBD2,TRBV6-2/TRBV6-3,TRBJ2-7,CASSLAGMSTEQYF,TGTGCCAGCAGTCTAGCGGGGATGAGCACCGAGCAGTACTTC
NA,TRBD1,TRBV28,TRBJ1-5,CASSFPGTGDQPQHF,TGTGCCAGCAGTTTCCCCGGGACAGGGGATCAGCCCCAGCATTTT